This paragraph reports one T cell receptor (beta chain). Its target is not known. The data are from a study of CD8+ T cells in alopecia areata. Study at large: The duration of tofacitinib was 6 to 18 months, with 6 months off drug afterward.

Treatment noted: oral pan-JAK inhibitor, 5-10 mg twice daily. General observations from the study: Tofacitinib produced a significant decrease in scalp clonality and in expanded CD8+ clones among the top 100.

It was cDNA, reverse transcribed from extracted RNA, that served as the sequencing template. Only in-frame clones appear in the TCRdb table, and some are missing; sequencing was by immunoSEQ multiplex PCR. The sample has approximately 100,000 clones, just under 60% seen once. Source: CD8+ T cells sorted from blood, taken between weeks 55 and 65, from a patient treated with tofacitinib. The origin of this receptor is a human donor with alopecia areata.

In DNA form, the CDR3 reads TGTGCCAGCAGTTCCGGGACTAAGGAGACCCAGTACTTC. Protein product: CASSSGTKETQYF. The genes are TRBV27 and TRBJ2-5; 7 bases agree with TRBD2. V trimming: 4 bases; J trimming: 5 bases; junction bases outside the gene matches: 4. The CDR3 totals 13 residues. Germline V CDR1 and CDR2: MNHEY, SMNVEV (reference sequence).